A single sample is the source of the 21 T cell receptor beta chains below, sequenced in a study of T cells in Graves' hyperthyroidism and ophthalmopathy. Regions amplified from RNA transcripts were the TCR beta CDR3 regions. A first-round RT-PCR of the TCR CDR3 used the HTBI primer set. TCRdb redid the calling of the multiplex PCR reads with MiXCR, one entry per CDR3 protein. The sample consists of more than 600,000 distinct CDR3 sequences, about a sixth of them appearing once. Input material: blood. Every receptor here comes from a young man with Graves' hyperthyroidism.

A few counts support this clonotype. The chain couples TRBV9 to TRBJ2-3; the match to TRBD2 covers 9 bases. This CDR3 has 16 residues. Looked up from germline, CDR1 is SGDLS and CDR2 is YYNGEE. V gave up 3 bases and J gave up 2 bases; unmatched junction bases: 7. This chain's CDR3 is CASSARLAEPTDTQYF. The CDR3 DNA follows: TGTGCCAGCAGCGCCCGACTAGCGGAGCCCACAGATACGCAGTATTTT.

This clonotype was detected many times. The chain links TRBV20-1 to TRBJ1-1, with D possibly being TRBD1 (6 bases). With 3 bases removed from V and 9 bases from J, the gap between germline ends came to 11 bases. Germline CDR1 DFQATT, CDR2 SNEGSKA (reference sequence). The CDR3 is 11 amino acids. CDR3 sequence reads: CSASIRGQAFF. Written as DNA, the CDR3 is TGCAGTGCTAGTATCCGGGGGCAAGCTTTCTTT.

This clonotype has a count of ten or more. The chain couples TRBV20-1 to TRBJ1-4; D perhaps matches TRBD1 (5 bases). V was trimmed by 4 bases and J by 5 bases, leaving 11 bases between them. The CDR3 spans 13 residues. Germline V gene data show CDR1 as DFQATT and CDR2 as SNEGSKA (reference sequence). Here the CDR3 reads CSAMGPQNEKLFF. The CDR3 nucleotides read TGCAGTGCTATGGGGCCCCAGAATGAAAAACTGTTTTTT.

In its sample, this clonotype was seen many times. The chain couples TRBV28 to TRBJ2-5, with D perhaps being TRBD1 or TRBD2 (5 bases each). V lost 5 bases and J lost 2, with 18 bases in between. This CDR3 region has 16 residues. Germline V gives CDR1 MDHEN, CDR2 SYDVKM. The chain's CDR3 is CASSTLPGRGQETQYF. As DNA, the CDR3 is TGTGCCAGCAGTACCCTTCCAGGGAGAGGACAAGAGACCCAGTACTTC.

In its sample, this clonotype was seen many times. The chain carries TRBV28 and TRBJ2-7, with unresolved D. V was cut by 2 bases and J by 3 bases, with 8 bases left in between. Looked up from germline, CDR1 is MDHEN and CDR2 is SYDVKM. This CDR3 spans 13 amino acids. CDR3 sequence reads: CASSLGPVYEQYF. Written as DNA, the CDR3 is TGTGCCAGCAGTTTAGGACCTGTCTACGAGCAGTACTTC.

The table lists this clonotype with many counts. The CDR3 sequence is CASSPRQGSTDTQYF. The CDR3 nucleotides read TGTGCCAGCTCACCAAGGCAGGGTAGCACAGATACGCAGTATTTT. The rearrangement uses TRBV18 and TRBJ2-3; D is perhaps TRBD1 (5 bases). Germline V gene data show CDR1 as KGHSH and CDR2 as LQKENI. The CDR3 loop spans 15 amino acids. V shed 2 bases and J shed 0 bases, with 9 bases lying between them.

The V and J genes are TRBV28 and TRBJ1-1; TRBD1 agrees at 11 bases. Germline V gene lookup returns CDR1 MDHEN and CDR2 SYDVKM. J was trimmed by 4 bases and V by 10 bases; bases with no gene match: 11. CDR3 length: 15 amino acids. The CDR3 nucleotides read TGTGCCACCACCAACCGGGACAGGGGGATCACTGAAGCTTTCTTT. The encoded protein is CATTNRDRGITEAFF.

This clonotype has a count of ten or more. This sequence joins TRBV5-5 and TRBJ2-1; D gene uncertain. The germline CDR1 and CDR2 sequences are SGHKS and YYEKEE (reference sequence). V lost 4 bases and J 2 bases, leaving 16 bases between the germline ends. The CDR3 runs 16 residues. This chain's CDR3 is CASSARTTTAYNEQFF. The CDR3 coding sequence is TGTGCCAGCAGCGCCCGGACCACAACAGCCTACAATGAGCAGTTCTTC.

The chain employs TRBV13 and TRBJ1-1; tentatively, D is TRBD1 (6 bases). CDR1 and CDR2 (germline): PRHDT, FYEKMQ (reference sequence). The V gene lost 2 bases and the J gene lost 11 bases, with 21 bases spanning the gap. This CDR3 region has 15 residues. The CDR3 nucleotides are TGTGCCAGCAGCTTACTCCAGGACAGTCTCCGAGGGGCTTTCTTT. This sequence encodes CASSLLQDSLRGAFF.

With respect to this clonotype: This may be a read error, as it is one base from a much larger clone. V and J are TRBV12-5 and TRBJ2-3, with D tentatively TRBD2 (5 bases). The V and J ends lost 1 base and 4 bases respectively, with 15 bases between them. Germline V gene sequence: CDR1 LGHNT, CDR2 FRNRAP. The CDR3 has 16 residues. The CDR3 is CASGLDARGLPDTQYF. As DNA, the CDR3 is TGTGCTAGTGGTTTGGACGCCCGCGGGCTCCCAGATACGCAGTATTTT.

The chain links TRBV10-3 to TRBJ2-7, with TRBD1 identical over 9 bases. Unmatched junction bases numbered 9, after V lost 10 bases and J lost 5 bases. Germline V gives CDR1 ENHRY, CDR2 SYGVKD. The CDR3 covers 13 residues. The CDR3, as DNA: TGTGCCACCCAAGGGGACAGGGAGAACGAGCAGTACTTC. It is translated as CATQGDRENEQYF.

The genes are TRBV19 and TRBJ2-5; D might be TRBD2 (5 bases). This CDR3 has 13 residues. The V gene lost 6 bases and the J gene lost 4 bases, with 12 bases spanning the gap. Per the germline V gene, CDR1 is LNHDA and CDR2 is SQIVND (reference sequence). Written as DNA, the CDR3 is TGTGCCAGTAGCCCGCTTCGGGGAGAGACCCAGTACTTC. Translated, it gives CASSPLRGETQYF.

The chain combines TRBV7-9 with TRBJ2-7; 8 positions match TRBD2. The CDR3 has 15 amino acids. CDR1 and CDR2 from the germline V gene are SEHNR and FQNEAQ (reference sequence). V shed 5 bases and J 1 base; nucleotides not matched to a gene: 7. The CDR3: CASSPQAGESYEQYF. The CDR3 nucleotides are TGTGCCAGCAGCCCCCAAGCGGGAGAATCCTACGAGCAGTACTTC.

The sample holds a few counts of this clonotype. For the CDR3, the DNA is TGTGCCAGCAGCCCCCAGGGCAGCTCCAGCGCTCTCTCCTACGAGCAGTACTTC. Translating gives CASSPQGSSSALSYEQYF. The chain uses TRBV13 and TRBJ2-7; maybe TRBD1 (5 bases). The CDR3 length is 18 residues. Germline V lookup: CDR1 PRHDT, CDR2 FYEKMQ (reference sequence). Trimming left V 5 bases short and J 0 bases short, with 23 bases between. Full variable domain (remainder filled in from reference TRBV13 and TRBJ2-7): AAGVIQSPRHLIKEKRETATLKCYPIPRHDTVYWYQQGPGQDPQFLISFYEKMQSDKGSIPDRFSAQQFSDYHSELNMSSLELGDSALYFCASSPQGSSSALSYEQYFGPGTRLTVT.

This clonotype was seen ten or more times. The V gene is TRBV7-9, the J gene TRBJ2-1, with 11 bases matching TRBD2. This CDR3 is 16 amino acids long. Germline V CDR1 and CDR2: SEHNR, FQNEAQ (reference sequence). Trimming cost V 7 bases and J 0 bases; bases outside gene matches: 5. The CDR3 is CASTPSGRSSYNEQFF. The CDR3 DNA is TGTGCCAGCACCCCTAGCGGGAGGTCCTCCTACAATGAGCAGTTCTTC.

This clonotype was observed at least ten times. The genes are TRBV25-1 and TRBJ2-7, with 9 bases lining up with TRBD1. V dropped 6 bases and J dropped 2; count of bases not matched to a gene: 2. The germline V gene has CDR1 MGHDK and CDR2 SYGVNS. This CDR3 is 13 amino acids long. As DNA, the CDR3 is TGTGCCAGCAGGGGGACAGGGCCCTACGAGCAGTACTTC. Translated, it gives CASRGTGPYEQYF.

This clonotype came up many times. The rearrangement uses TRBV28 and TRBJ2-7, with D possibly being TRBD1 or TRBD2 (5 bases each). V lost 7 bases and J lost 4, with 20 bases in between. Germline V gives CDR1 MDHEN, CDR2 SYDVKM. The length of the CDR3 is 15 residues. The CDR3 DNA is TGTGCCAGCACCATAACCGGGACGCAAGGGTACGAGCAGTACTTC. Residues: CASTITGTQGYEQYF.

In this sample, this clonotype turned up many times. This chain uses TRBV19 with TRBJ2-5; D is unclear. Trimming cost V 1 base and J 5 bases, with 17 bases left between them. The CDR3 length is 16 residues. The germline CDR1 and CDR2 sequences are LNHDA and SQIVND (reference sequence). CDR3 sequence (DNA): TGTGCCAGTAGTATAGGGTTTCGAGCATCAGGCGAGACCCAGTACTTC. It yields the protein CASSIGFRASGETQYF.

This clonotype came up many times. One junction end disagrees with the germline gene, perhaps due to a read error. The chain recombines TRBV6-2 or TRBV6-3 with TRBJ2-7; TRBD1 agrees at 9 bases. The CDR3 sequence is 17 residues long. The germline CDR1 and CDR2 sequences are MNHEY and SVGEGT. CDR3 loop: CASSYYRGREGSYEQYF. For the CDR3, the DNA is TGTGCCAGCAGCTACTACAGGGGGCGCGAAGGATCCTACGAGCAGTACTTC.

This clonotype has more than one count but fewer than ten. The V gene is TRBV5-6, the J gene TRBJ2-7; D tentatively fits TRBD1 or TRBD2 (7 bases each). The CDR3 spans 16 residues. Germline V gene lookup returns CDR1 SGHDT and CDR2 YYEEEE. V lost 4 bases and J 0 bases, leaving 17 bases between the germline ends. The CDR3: CASSGEGQTGSYEQYF. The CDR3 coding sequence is TGTGCCAGCAGCGGGGAGGGACAGACTGGCTCCTACGAGCAGTACTTC. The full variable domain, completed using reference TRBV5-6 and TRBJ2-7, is DAGVTQSPTHLIKTRGQQVTLRCSPKSGHDTVSWYQQALGQGPQFIFQYYEEEERQRGNFPDRFSGHQFPNYSSELNVNALLLGDSALYLCASSGEGQTGSYEQYFGPGTRLTVT.

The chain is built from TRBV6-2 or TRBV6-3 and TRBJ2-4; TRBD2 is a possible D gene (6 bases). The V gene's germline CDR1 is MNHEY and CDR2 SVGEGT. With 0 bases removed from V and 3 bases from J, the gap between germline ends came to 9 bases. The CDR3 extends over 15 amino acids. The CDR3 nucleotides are TGTGCCAGCAGTTACTCGACTAGAGACAAAAACATTCAGTACTTC. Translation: CASSYSTRDKNIQYF.